This T cell receptor (beta chain) derives from a study of a mutant IDH1 vaccine in newly diagnosed glioma (dated by TCRdb to about 2021). Context from the whole study: Patients received eight vaccinations in weeks 1, 3, 5, 7, 11, 15, 19 and 23, corresponding to visits V03 through V10. Six visits were used for peripheral blood collection: V03 (baseline), V05, V07, V10, V12 and V13. Vaccination began 4-6 weeks after radiotherapy alone, or alongside temozolomide cycles in the chemotherapy-containing groups. For exploratory analyses, 25 treated patients had longitudinal TCRB deep sequencing done wherever samples were available. Of the approximately 33 treated patients, around 60% were male and about 40% were female, and the mean age was 40.4 years. Prior to enrollment, patients had been given standard therapy consisting of radiotherapy alone, temozolomide alone, or radiochemotherapy with temozolomide, with the combination given to most patients.

The CDR3 contains 13 residues, cysteine and phenylalanine counted. The sequence is cut down to CDR3 DNA, 39 bases in frame from base 1. The germline V gene (reference sequence) specifies MNHNY as CDR1 and SVGAGI as CDR2. The trim is 11 bases for V and 3 bases for J, with a gap of 11 bases between the germline ends. The paper as a whole reports these results and caveats: According to the authors, sample limitations meant that analyses of patient blood samples could not be reproduced. Availability determined which PBMC samples were chosen for TCRB deep sequencing. Pseudoprogression appeared unrelated to alterations in the top peripheral T cell clonotypes detected by TCRB sequencing. Across multiple MHC alleles, vaccine-induced immune responses were seen in around 93% of patients.

The library was produced with the immunoSEQ multiplex PCR assay. Rearranged TCR beta chain sequences were amplified with the hsTCRB Kit following the manufacturer's protocol. Sequencing of TCRB libraries was carried out on an Illumina MiSeq. As for how the authors treated the data: The kit vendor's proprietary platform handled demultiplexing, trimming and gene mapping. In TCRdb, the immuneACCESS table is reduced to in-frame sequences with V and J assigned. These tables do not hold every clone; where another copy was compared, an unresolved V gene accounts for under half, and the others remain unexplained. D and trimming were read from the DNA, whereas the V and J calls and clone size are those reported in that table. The sample table shows roughly 52,000 clones, and about 80% are seen once. In total, the top ten clones hold under 8% of the sample. Points on this clone: The clone's antigen remains unknown. Within one base of it there is no much larger clone, and no base qualities were kept.

According to the study, the label for this sample's time point signals: week 23, last vaccination. Each vaccine dose was 300 ug of a 20-mer mutant IDH1 peptide in Montanide, given subcutaneously with topical imiquimod. Donors had newly diagnosed WHO grade 3 or 4 IDH1-mutant astrocytomas with loss of nuclear ATRX. The samples were drawn from NOA16, a multicentre, single-arm, open-label phase I trial in Germany that tested a mutant IDH1 peptide vaccine in humans for the first time. The DNeasy Blood and Tissue Kit was used to extract genomic DNA from EDTA blood for TCRB sequencing. This TCR was sampled from a man between 35 and 55 years old with glioma. Specimen: PBMCs, collected from a glioma patient whose treatment included an IDH1 peptide vaccine. The chain couples TRBV6-6 to TRBJ2-6, and the D gene may be TRBD2, 5 bases matching. The DNA sequence follows: TGTGCCTTAGCAGAGGGTGGGGCCAACGTCCTGACTTTC. Its protein is CALAEGGANVLTF.